The rows below give T cell receptor beta chains drawn from one sample of a study of identical twins. TCRdb redid the calling of the 5' RACE reads with MiXCR, one entry per CDR3 protein. The table lists about 720,000 distinct CDR3 sequences, 18% of them singletons, with under 15% in the top ten. The sample was also linked to a second study, of T cells expressing NK-cell markers.

Sequences were obtained from PBMCs. The receptors come from a woman younger than 30 in good health. The conserved cysteine and the conserved F or W are not part of the CDR3 here. The D gene is left open where the match is weak.

>TRBJ1-2|TRBV4-3|NA
ASSQVGSYGYT
>TRBJ1-1|TRBV21-1|NA
ASSKGVQPTEAF
>TRBJ2-3|TRBV7-2|TRBD2
ASSLGELAGVDTQY
>TRBJ2-2|TRBV2|TRBD2
ASKETGLLNTGELF
>TRBJ2-5|TRBV20-1|NA
SAALGTQY
>TRBJ2-3|TRBV5-1|NA
ASSSRDTFSTDTQY
>TRBJ1-1|TRBV5-1|NA
ASSHTGQGLITEAF
>TRBJ2-1|TRBV10-3|NA
AIAVTTDNEQF
>TRBJ1-6|TRBV20-1|NA
CARDRQKSSYNSPLH
>TRBJ2-1|TRBV5-1|NA
ASSFGAEYNEQF
>TRBJ2-1|TRBV6-5|NA
ASSSSESSSYNEQF
>TRBJ2-7|TRBV29-1|TRBD1
SALTGRYEQY
>TRBJ2-3|TRBV20-1|TRBD2
SAQTSAGQDTQY
>TRBJ2-2|TRBV9|NA
ASSAKYAGGSAGELF
>TRBJ2-1|TRBV7-3|TRBD1
ASSVLTGQVSYNEQF
>TRBJ2-3|TRBV20-1|TRBD2
SARRLAGRFTDTQY
>TRBJ2-2|TRBV9|TRBD2
ASSQGAGANTGELF
>TRBJ2-7|TRBV20-1|TRBD1
SFLRTGNEQY
>TRBJ2-1|TRBV5-5|NA
ASSPGMGPGEQF
>TRBJ2-2|TRBV6-1|TRBD2
ASSEAGLAGVGTGELF
>TRBJ2-3|TRBV24-1|TRBD1
ATSDSGQGISDTQY
>TRBJ2-2|TRBV7-8|NA
ASSFRTLRTGELF
>TRBJ2-7|TRBV12-3/TRBV12-4|NA
ASSRTAASYEQY
>TRBJ1-6|TRBV5-4|NA
ASSAHRDSPLH
>TRBJ1-2|TRBV12-3/TRBV12-4|NA
ASSATGKRDGYT
>TRBJ2-1|TRBV6-2/TRBV6-3|TRBD2
ASSYDTRAGGEDPYNEQF
>TRBJ2-3|TRBV20-1|TRBD1
SAGGTGGRDTQY
>TRBJ1-4|TRBV7-2|NA
ASSLVGGVDEKLF
>TRBJ2-7|TRBV29-1|NA
SVVGTFYEQY
>TRBJ2-1|TRBV7-9|NA
ASSLGLAFNEQF